A selection of T cell receptor beta chains follows, all from one sample in a study of memory CD4+ T cells and cytomegalovirus serostatus. The table came from immunoSEQ multiplex PCR; TCRdb's copy has only in-frame clones and leaves some out. The sample holds approximately 53,000 clones, around 80% seen once. The sequenced material came from memory CD4+ T cells from blood. These receptor sequences come from an adult in good health and CMV-seronegative. CDR3s include the opening cysteine and the closing phenylalanine or tryptophan. Fields, in order: clone size, V gene, J gene, D gene, CDR3 DNA, CDR3 protein. The D gene is left open where the match is weak. Size is omitted from some rows. Given values are once, few, many or a class for expanded clones.

abundance: -; v_gene: TRBV18; j_gene: TRBJ2-1; d_gene: TRBD2; CDR3nt: TGTGCCAGCTCACCAACCCCCCCGGGGGGTGAGCAGTTCTTC; CDR3aa: CASSPTPPGGEQFF
abundance: few; v_gene: TRBV28; j_gene: TRBJ1-2; d_gene: -; CDR3nt: TGTGCCAGCAGTCCTGCGGGACGGGGGTTGGGCTATGGCTACACCTTC; CDR3aa: CASSPAGRGLGYGYTF
abundance: -; v_gene: TRBV27; j_gene: TRBJ2-1; d_gene: -; CDR3nt: TGTGCCAGCAGTTACGAGGGCCAGGGTCGCAATGAGCAGTTCTTC; CDR3aa: CASSYEGQGRNEQFF
abundance: -; v_gene: TRBV5-1; j_gene: TRBJ1-5; d_gene: -; CDR3nt: TGCGCCAGCAGCTTTGATAGCAATCAGCCCCAGCATTTT; CDR3aa: CASSFDSNQPQHF
abundance: -; v_gene: TRBV19; j_gene: TRBJ2-1; d_gene: TRBD2; CDR3nt: TGTGCCAGTAGTAAGGCTGCTCTAGCGGGACTATTCGATGAGCAGTTCTTC; CDR3aa: CASSKAALAGLFDEQFF
abundance: -; v_gene: TRBV2; j_gene: TRBJ1-5; d_gene: -; CDR3nt: TGTGCCAGCAGTGACTGGCAGGAGTCCCAGCATTTT; CDR3aa: CASSDWQESQHF
abundance: -; v_gene: TRBV19; j_gene: TRBJ1-4; d_gene: -; CDR3nt: TGTGCCAGTAGTTTTGATTACTGGAAAACTAATGAAAAACTGTTTTTT; CDR3aa: CASSFDYWKTNEKLFF
abundance: -; v_gene: TRBV28; j_gene: TRBJ1-5; d_gene: -; CDR3nt: TGTGCCAGCAGTAGGTGGTCCCAGCATTTT; CDR3aa: CASSRWSQHF
abundance: once; v_gene: TRBV19; j_gene: TRBJ2-3; d_gene: TRBD2; CDR3nt: TGTGCCAGTAGTATTCTAGCGGGTTTCACAGATACGCAGTATTTT; CDR3aa: CASSILAGFTDTQYF
abundance: -; v_gene: TRBV7-9; j_gene: TRBJ2-3; d_gene: TRBD2; CDR3nt: TGTGCCAGCAGCTCGGCGTTAAGCGGGAGGGGCACAGATACGCAGTATTTT; CDR3aa: CASSSALSGRGTDTQYF
abundance: -; v_gene: TRBV9; j_gene: TRBJ2-1; d_gene: -; CDR3nt: TGTGCCAGCAGCGTAAACTATCAGGAGAGCTCCTACAATGAGCAGTTCTTC; CDR3aa: CASSVNYQESSYNEQFF
abundance: -; v_gene: TRBV27; j_gene: TRBJ2-1; d_gene: TRBD2; CDR3nt: TGTGCCAGCAGTTTAGACCCCCCAGCGGGAGTGCTCAATGAGCAGTTCTTC; CDR3aa: CASSLDPPAGVLNEQFF
abundance: -; v_gene: TRBV15; j_gene: TRBJ1-5; d_gene: -; CDR3nt: TGTGCCACCAGCAATGGCCAGTATAGCAATCAGCCCCAGCATTTT; CDR3aa: CATSNGQYSNQPQHF
abundance: -; v_gene: TRBV27; j_gene: TRBJ2-3; d_gene: -; CDR3nt: TGTGCCAGCAGTTTATCCCCTATACATCCCCTTAGGCAGTATTTT; CDR3aa: CASSLSPIHPLRQYF
abundance: -; v_gene: TRBV2; j_gene: TRBJ1-1; d_gene: -; CDR3nt: TGTGCCAGCAGTGCCCCCGATGCGGGGAACACTGAAGCTTTCTTT; CDR3aa: CASSAPDAGNTEAFF
abundance: -; v_gene: TRBV28; j_gene: TRBJ1-5; d_gene: -; CDR3nt: TGTGCCAGCAGTTCCACAGGGTGGGGTCAGCCCCAGCATTTT; CDR3aa: CASSSTGWGQPQHF
abundance: -; v_gene: TRBV2; j_gene: TRBJ2-1; d_gene: TRBD2; CDR3nt: TGTGCCAGTTTCTCTAGCGGGAGGGCCCCCAATGAGCAGTTCTTC; CDR3aa: CASFSSGRAPNEQFF
abundance: -; v_gene: TRBV29-1; j_gene: TRBJ1-3; d_gene: TRBD1; CDR3nt: TGCACCGCCTTGGGACGAGGGGACAGGGTTGGAAACACCATATATTTT; CDR3aa: CTALGRGDRVGNTIYF
abundance: -; v_gene: TRBV28; j_gene: TRBJ1-5; d_gene: TRBD1; CDR3nt: TGTGCCAGCAGTGTCGCAGGGACAGGGGGGTTCCAGCCCCAGCATTTT; CDR3aa: CASSVAGTGGFQPQHF
abundance: -; v_gene: TRBV5-4; j_gene: TRBJ1-2; d_gene: TRBD1; CDR3nt: TGTGCCAGCAGCCACCGGGACAGAGATGGCTACACCTTC; CDR3aa: CASSHRDRDGYTF
abundance: -; v_gene: TRBV28; j_gene: TRBJ1-4; d_gene: TRBD1; CDR3nt: TGTGCCAGCAGAAGGCCGGGACAGGTTAATGAAAAACTGTTTTTT; CDR3aa: CASRRPGQVNEKLFF
abundance: -; v_gene: TRBV11-1; j_gene: TRBJ2-4; d_gene: -; CDR3nt: TGTGCCAGCAGCGTATTGGGGGACATTCAGTACTTC; CDR3aa: CASSVLGDIQYF
abundance: -; v_gene: TRBV19; j_gene: TRBJ1-2; d_gene: -; CDR3nt: TGTGCCAGTAGTATCTTCGCCGGCCTTCTGTACGGCTACACCTTC; CDR3aa: CASSIFAGLLYGYTF
abundance: -; v_gene: TRBV9; j_gene: TRBJ1-4; d_gene: -; CDR3nt: TGTGCCAGCAGCGTAGACCCAGGGACTGAAAAACTGTTTTTT; CDR3aa: CASSVDPGTEKLFF
abundance: -; v_gene: TRBV10-3; j_gene: TRBJ1-5; d_gene: TRBD1; CDR3nt: TGTGCCACCATGACAGGGGCCAATCAGCCCCAGCATTTT; CDR3aa: CATMTGANQPQHF
abundance: once; v_gene: TRBV5-1; j_gene: TRBJ2-7; d_gene: TRBD1; CDR3nt: TGCGCCAGCAGCTTGATGGGACAGGGGTCCTACGAGCAGTACTTC; CDR3aa: CASSLMGQGSYEQYF
abundance: -; v_gene: TRBV30; j_gene: TRBJ2-7; d_gene: -; CDR3nt: TGTGCCTGGAGTCAAGGGGGGCTTGAGCAGTACTTC; CDR3aa: CAWSQGGLEQYF
abundance: few; v_gene: TRBV2; j_gene: TRBJ1-1; d_gene: -; CDR3nt: TGTGCCAGCAGTGAAACAGGGAACGCGTACACTGAAGCTTTCTTT; CDR3aa: CASSETGNAYTEAFF
abundance: -; v_gene: TRBV4-1; j_gene: TRBJ2-2; d_gene: -; CDR3nt: TGCGCCAGCAGCCAAGATTTCGCCGGGGAGCTGTTTTTT; CDR3aa: CASSQDFAGELFF
abundance: -; v_gene: TRBV2; j_gene: TRBJ1-2; d_gene: -; CDR3nt: TGTGCCAGCACGGCTGACCCCCGGAGCTATGGCTACACCTTC; CDR3aa: CASTADPRSYGYTF
abundance: -; v_gene: TRBV19; j_gene: TRBJ1-5; d_gene: -; CDR3nt: TGTGCCAGTAGTACATATGGACGGAGTAATAGCAATCAGCCCCAGCATTTT; CDR3aa: CASSTYGRSNSNQPQHF
abundance: -; v_gene: TRBV29-1; j_gene: TRBJ2-7; d_gene: -; CDR3nt: TGCAGCGACGGAGTCCGTCCTACGGCGCAGTACTTC; CDR3aa: CSDGVRPTAQYF
abundance: -; v_gene: TRBV16; j_gene: TRBJ2-2; d_gene: -; CDR3nt: TGTGCCAGCAGCCGACAGGCCACCGGGGAGCTGTTTTTT; CDR3aa: CASSRQATGELFF
abundance: -; v_gene: TRBV10-3; j_gene: TRBJ2-7; d_gene: -; CDR3nt: TGTGCCATCACTCCGAACATCGCCTACGAGCAGTACTTC; CDR3aa: CAITPNIAYEQYF
abundance: -; v_gene: TRBV7-7; j_gene: TRBJ2-5; d_gene: TRBD1; CDR3nt: TGTGCTAGCAGCTTTCTAGACAGGGGTAGTGAGACCCAGTACTTC; CDR3aa: CASSFLDRGSETQYF
abundance: few; v_gene: TRBV7-3; j_gene: TRBJ2-2; d_gene: -; CDR3nt: TGTGCCAGCAGCCCGGGATTCACCGGGGAGCTGTTTTTT; CDR3aa: CASSPGFTGELFF